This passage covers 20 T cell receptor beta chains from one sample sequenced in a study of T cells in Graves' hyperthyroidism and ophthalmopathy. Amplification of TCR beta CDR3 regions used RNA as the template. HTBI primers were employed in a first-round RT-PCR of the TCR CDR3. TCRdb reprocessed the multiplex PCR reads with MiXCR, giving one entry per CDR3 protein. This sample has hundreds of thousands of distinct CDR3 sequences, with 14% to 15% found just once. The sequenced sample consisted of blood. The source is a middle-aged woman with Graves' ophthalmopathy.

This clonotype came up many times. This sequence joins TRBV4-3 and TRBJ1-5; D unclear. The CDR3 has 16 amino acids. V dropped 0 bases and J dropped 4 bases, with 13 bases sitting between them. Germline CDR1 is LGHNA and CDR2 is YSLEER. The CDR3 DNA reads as TGCGCCAGCAGCCAAGATTTCGGCGATTGGAATCAGCCCCAGCATTTT. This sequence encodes CASSQDFGDWNQPQHF.

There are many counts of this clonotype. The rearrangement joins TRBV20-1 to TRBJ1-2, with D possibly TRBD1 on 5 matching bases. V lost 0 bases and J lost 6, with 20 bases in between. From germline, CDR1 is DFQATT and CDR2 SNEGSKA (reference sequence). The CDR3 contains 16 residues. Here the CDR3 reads CSARDNQGLRIDGYTF. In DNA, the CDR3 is TGCAGTGCTAGAGATAATCAGGGCTTACGCATTGATGGCTACACCTTC.

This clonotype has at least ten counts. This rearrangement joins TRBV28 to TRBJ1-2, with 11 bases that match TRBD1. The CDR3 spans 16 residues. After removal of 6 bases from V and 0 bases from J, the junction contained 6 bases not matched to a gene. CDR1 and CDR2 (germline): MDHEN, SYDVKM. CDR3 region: CASRKGQGAANYGYTF. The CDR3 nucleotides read TGTGCCAGCAGAAAAGGACAGGGGGCGGCTAACTATGGCTACACCTTC.

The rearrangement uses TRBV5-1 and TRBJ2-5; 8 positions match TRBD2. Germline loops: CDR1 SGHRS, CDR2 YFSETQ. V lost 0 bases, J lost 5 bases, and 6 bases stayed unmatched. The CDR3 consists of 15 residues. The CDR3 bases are TGCGCCAGCAGCTTGGAGACGGGAGGGGTTGAGACCCAGTACTTC. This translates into CASSLETGGVETQYF.

CDR3 coding DNA: TGCAGTGCCAGTCCCACTCGACGGGTAAATAGCAATCAGCCCCAGCATTTT. This codes for CSASPTRRVNSNQPQHF. The rearrangement links TRBV20-1 to TRBJ1-5; no clear D gene. The CDR3 is 17 residues long. Trimming shortened V by 6 bases and J by 0 bases, and 21 bases separated the two germline ends. CDR1 is DFQATT and CDR2 is SNEGSKA in the germline V gene (reference sequence).

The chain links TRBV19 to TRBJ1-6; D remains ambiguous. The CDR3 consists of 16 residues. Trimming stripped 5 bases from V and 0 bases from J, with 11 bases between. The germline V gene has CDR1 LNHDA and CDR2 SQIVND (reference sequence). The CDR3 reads CASSLGAGSYNSPLHF. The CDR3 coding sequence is TGTGCCAGTAGTCTAGGTGCTGGCTCCTATAATTCACCCCTCCACTTT.

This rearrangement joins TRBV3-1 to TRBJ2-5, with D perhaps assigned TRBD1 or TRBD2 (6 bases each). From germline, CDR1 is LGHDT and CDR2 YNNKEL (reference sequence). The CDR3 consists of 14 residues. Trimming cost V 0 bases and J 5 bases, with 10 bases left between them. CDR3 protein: CASSQEGAGETQYF. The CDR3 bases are TGTGCCAGCAGCCAAGAGGGGGCGGGGGAGACCCAGTACTTC.

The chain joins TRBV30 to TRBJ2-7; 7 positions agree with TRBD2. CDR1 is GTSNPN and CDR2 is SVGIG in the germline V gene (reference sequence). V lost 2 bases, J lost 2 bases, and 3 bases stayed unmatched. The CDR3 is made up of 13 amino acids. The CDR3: CAWSPGGAYEQYF. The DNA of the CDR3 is TGTGCCTGGAGTCCGGGGGGTGCCTACGAGCAGTACTTC.

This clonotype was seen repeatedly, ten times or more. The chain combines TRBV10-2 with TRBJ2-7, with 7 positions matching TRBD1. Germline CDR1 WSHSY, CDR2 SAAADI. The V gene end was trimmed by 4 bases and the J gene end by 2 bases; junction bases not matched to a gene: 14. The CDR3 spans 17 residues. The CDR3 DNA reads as TGCGCCAGCAGTGCGACAGGGTTGAGGGGACGCGCCTACGAGCAGTACTTC. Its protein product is CASSATGLRGRAYEQYF.

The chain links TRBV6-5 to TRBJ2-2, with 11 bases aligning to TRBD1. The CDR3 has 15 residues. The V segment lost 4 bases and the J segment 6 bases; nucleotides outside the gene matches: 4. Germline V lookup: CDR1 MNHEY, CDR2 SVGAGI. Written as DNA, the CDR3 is TGTGCCAGCAGTTGGGACAGGGGGATCGCCGGGGAGCTGTTTTTT. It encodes CASSWDRGIAGELFF.

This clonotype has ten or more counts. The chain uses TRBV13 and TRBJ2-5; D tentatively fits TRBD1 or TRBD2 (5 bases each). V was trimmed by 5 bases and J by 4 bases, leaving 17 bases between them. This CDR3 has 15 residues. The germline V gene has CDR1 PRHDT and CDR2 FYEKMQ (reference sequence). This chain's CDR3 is CASSPNPRDAETQYF. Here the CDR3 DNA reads TGTGCCAGCAGCCCCAACCCCAGGGACGCAGAGACCCAGTACTTC.

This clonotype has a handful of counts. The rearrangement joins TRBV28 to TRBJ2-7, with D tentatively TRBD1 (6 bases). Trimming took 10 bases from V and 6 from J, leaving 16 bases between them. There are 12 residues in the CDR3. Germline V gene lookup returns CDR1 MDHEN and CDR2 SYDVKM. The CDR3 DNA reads TGTGCCACACTCCCAGGGGCAGGCGAGCAGTACTTC. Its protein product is CATLPGAGEQYF.

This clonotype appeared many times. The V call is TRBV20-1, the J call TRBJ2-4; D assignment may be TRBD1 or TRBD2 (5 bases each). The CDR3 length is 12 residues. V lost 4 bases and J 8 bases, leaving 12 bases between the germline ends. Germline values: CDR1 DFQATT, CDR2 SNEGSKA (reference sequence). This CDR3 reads CSANGAEHIQYF. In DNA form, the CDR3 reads TGCAGTGCTAACGGGGCAGAGCACATTCAGTACTTC.

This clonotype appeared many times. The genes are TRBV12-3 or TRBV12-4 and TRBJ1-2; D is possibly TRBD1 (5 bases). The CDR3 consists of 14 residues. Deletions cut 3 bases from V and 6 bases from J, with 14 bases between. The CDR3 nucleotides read TGTGCCAGCAGTTTGGCCGGGCAGGGAAATGGCTACACCTTC. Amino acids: CASSLAGQGNGYTF.

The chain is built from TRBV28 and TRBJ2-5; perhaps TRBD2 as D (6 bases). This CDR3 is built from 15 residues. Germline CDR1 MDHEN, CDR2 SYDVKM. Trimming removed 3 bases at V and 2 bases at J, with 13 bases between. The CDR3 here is CASSFGGLPQETQYF. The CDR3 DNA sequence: TGTGCCAGCAGTTTTGGGGGACTCCCACAAGAGACCCAGTACTTC.

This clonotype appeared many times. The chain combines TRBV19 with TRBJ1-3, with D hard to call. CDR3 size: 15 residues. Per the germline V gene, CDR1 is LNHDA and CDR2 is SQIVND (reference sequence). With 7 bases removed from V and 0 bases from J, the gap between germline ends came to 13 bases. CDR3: CASMLMESSGNTIYF. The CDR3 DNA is TGTGCCAGTATGCTGATGGAGAGCTCTGGAAACACCATATATTTT.

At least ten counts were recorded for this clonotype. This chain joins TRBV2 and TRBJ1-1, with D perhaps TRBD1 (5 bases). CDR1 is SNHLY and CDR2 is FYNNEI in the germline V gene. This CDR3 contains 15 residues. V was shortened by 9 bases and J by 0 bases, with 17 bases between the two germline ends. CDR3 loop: CARNRDESLNTEAFF. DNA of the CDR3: TGTGCCAGAAACCGGGACGAATCATTGAACACTGAAGCTTTCTTT.

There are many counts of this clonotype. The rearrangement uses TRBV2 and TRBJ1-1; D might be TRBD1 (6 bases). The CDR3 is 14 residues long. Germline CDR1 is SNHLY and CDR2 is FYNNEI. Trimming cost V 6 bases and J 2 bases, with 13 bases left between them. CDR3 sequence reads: CASRLLGANTEAFF. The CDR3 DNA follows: TGTGCCAGCAGGCTATTGGGGGCTAACACTGAAGCTTTCTTT.

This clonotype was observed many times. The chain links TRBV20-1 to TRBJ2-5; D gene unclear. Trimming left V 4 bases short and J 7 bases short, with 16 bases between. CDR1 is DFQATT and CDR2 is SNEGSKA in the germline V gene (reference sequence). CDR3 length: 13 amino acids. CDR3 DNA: TGCAGTGCTAACCGGAAACCGCCCGGGACCCAGTACTTC. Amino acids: CSANRKPPGTQYF.

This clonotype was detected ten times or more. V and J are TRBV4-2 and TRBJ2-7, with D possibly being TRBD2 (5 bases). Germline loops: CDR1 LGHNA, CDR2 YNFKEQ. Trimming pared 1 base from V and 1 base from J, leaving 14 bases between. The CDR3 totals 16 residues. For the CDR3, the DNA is TGTGCCAGCAGCCAAGTGATAGCGACCGATTCCTACGAGCAGTACTTC. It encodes CASSQVIATDSYEQYF.